Described below is a single T cell receptor beta chain sequence and its context. The target antigen is unknown. This sample stems from a study of immune evolution from preneoplasia to lung adenocarcinoma. Whole-study results and caveats: Later-stage lesions seemingly showed higher T cell density and diversity than normal lung. Compared with EGFR-mutant or double wild-type lesions, KRAS-mutant nodules were more clonal.

This CDR3 has 15 residues. Trimming cost V 4 bases and J 2 bases, with 13 bases left between them. Germline V gene data show CDR1 as SGDLS and CDR2 as YYNGEE. Premalignant or tumor cells were enriched by macro-dissection after pathologic assessment. This table comes from immunoSEQ multiplex PCR, and its TCRdb copy is limited to in-frame clones, with some not included. Of approximately 3,800 clones in the sample, around four fifths were seen once. The source is a person aged 60 to 80 with lung adenocarcinoma. This rearrangement joins TRBV9 to TRBJ2-1; no definite D call. The sample taken for sequencing was FFPE minimally invasive lung adenocarcinoma tissue. The CDR3, as DNA: TGTGCCAGCAGCCCCCGAGACTCTGCCTACAATGAGCAGTTCTTC. Translation gives CASSPRDSAYNEQFF.